The clone carrying this T cell receptor beta chain was counted only a few times. TCRdb re-called the 5' RACE reads through MiXCR, storing one row per CDR3 protein. This sample has about 150,000 distinct CDR3 sequences, with roughly a third found just once. This CDR3 has 15 residues. V lost 2 bases and J lost 4, with 12 bases in between. This sample is part of a study of CD8 T cells in ankylosing spondylitis. The receptor's source is a male donor with ankylosing spondylitis. Sequenced sample: synovial fluid, either unsorted or a sorted T cell fraction (not recorded which). The rearrangement joins TRBV12-3 or TRBV12-4 to TRBJ1-5, with D tentatively TRBD1 (6 bases). The CDR3 reads CASSLNRAGNQPQHF. The CDR3 nucleotides are TGTGCCAGCAGTTTAAACAGGGCGGGGAATCAGCCCCAGCATTTT.